This TCR beta chain derives from a study of CD8 T cells in Susac syndrome. An amount of RNA that ranged from about 0.45 to 1 ug was reverse transcribed with random hexamers. TCRdb independently ran MiXCR on the immunoSEQ multiplex PCR reads; one entry per CDR3 protein. The table lists 100,000 or so distinct CDR3 sequences, just under 95% of them singletons. Germline-derived CDR1 and CDR2 are LNHDA and SQIVND (reference sequence). V was trimmed by 7 bases and J by 2 bases, leaving 17 bases between them. This CDR3 has 15 residues. The sequenced sample consisted of CD4+ T cells from PBMCs. V usage is TRBV19 and J usage is TRBJ1-2; possible D gene TRBD1, 5 bases. This receptor was obtained from a human donor with Susac syndrome. The CDR3 sequence: CASTPGGTENYGYTF. CDR3 sequence (DNA): TGTGCCAGTACTCCGGGGGGGACCGAAAACTATGGCTACACCTTC. The full variable domain, rest sourced from reference TRBV19 and TRBJ1-2, is DGGITQSPKYLFRKEGQNVTLSCEQNLNHDAMYWYRQDPGQGLRLIYYSQIVNDFQKGDIAEGYSVSREKKESFPLTVTSAQKNPTAFYLCASTPGGTENYGYTFGSGTRLTVV.